The 21 T cell receptor beta chains presented below share a single source sample, sequenced in a study of cytomegalovirus exposure and HLA in healthy donors. Both 60 Vbeta primers and 13 Jbeta primers went into the PCR. Method: immunoSEQ multiplex PCR; TCRdb's copy keeps in-frame clones and lacks some. The sample lists roughly 150,000 clones; approximately 73% were seen once. Source material: PBMCs. These TCRs come from a woman aged 18-29 years in good health and CMV-seronegative.

This clone was detected once. V gene TRBV7-2 combines with J gene TRBJ1-1; D gene uncertain. The CDR3 covers 17 residues. Germline CDR1 and CDR2: SGHTA and FQGNSA. V was shortened by 1 base and J by 1 base, with 16 bases between the two germline ends. As DNA, the CDR3 is TGTGCCAGCAGCTTAGAACGGGTCCAGACCTGGAACACTGAAGCTTTCTTT. Translation gives CASSLERVQTWNTEAFF.

The V gene is TRBV5-1, the J gene TRBJ2-7, with 9 bases matching TRBD1. V lost 3 bases and J lost 5; bases outside the gene matches: 6. The CDR3 is made up of 14 amino acids. CDR1 and CDR2 (germline): SGHRS, YFSETQ. In nucleotides, the CDR3 is TGCGCCAGCAGCTCGGGACAGGGCGGGAACGAGCAGTACTTC. Its protein is CASSSGQGGNEQYF. Supplemented by reference TRBV5-1 and TRBJ2-7, the full variable domain reads KAGVTQTPRYLIKTRGQQVTLSCSPISGHRSVSWYQQTPGQGLQFLFEYFSETQRNKGNFPGRFSGRQFSNSRSEMNVSTLELGDSALYLCASSSGQGGNEQYFGPGTRLTVT.

The chain couples TRBV4-2 to TRBJ1-5; D not certain. The CDR3 totals 18 residues. Germline V gene data show CDR1 as LGHNA and CDR2 as YNFKEQ. The V end was cut by 2 bases, the J end by 9 bases, with 26 bases between. Written as DNA, the CDR3 is TGTGCCAGCAGCCAAATCCTTAGAGGAGAGACCCGTTTGGCGCCCCAGCATTTT. As protein: CASSQILRGETRLAPQHF.

The rearrangement joins TRBV19 to TRBJ2-7; perhaps TRBD2 as D (7 bases). V dropped 1 base and J dropped 7 bases, with 14 bases sitting between them. This CDR3 has 14 residues. The germline CDR1 and CDR2 sequences are LNHDA and SQIVND (reference sequence). The CDR3 here is CASSIAGGPREQYF. CDR3 bases: TGTGCCAGTAGTATAGCGGGGGGCCCCCGGGAGCAGTACTTC.

The chain recombines TRBV5-4 with TRBJ2-7; maybe TRBD1 (5 bases). Germline CDR1 is SGHNT and CDR2 is YYREEE (reference sequence). The CDR3 is 14 amino acids. The germline V and J ends were trimmed by 3 bases and 4 bases, with 14 bases remaining between them. The CDR3 nucleotides are TGTGCCAGCAGCTCCTGGACACGAGAGTACGAGCAGTACTTC. Amino acid sequence: CASSSWTREYEQYF. The complete variable domain, with remaining parts taken from reference TRBV5-4 and TRBJ2-7, reads ETGVTQSPTHLIKTRGQQVTLRCSSQSGHNTVSWYQQALGQGPQFIFQYYREEENGRGNFPPRFSGLQFPNYSSELNVNALELDDSALYLCASSSWTREYEQYFGPGTRLTVT.

V is TRBV6-1 and J is TRBJ1-1; 10 nucleotides align to TRBD1. V was clipped by 0 bases and J by 7 bases; unmatched bases: 5. The CDR3 sequence is 15 residues long. Germline lookup yields CDR1 MNHNS and CDR2 SASEGT. CDR3 region: CASSEAYRDRGEAFF. CDR3 nucleotides: TGTGCCAGCAGTGAAGCCTACCGGGACAGGGGTGAAGCTTTCTTT.

This chain links TRBV5-6 with TRBJ1-1; tentatively, D is TRBD1 (5 bases). The CDR3 loop spans 11 amino acids. Germline V gene sequence: CDR1 SGHDT, CDR2 YYEEEE. The V end lost 2 bases, the J end lost 11 bases, and 10 bases lay between the germline ends. The CDR3 here is CASSFGGIAFF. CDR3 DNA sequence: TGTGCCAGCAGCTTCGGGGGGATCGCTTTCTTT.

The chain combines TRBV28 with TRBJ1-1, with D possibly being TRBD1 (5 bases). The CDR3 has 14 amino acids. The germline CDR1 and CDR2 sequences are MDHEN and SYDVKM. Trimming took 6 bases from V and 6 from J, leaving 17 bases between them. CDR3 protein: CASSPGGEVAEAFF. CDR3 nucleotides: TGTGCCAGCAGCCCCGGGGGGGAGGTTGCTGAAGCTTTCTTT.

The V call is TRBV13, the J call TRBJ1-6; D might be TRBD1 (6 bases). CDR1 is PRHDT, CDR2 FYEKMQ, per germline (reference sequence). The CDR3 is 21 amino acids. V gave up 4 bases and J gave up 0 bases, with 25 bases separating them. For the CDR3, the DNA is TGTGCCAGCAGCTCCCGAGGACCGGGACACTATACGAGCTCCTATAATTCACCCCTCCACTTT. As protein: CASSSRGPGHYTSSYNSPLHF.

V usage is TRBV7-2 and J usage is TRBJ2-3; 11 bases are shared with TRBD2. The CDR3 loop spans 15 amino acids. V lost 5 bases and J lost 6; bases outside the gene matches: 7. Per the germline V gene, CDR1 is SGHTA and CDR2 is FQGNSA. This CDR3 reads CASSGLAGHQDTQYF. In nucleotides, the CDR3 is TGTGCCAGCAGCGGACTAGCGGGCCATCAGGATACGCAGTATTTT.

The chain links TRBV7-9 to TRBJ1-2; D gene ambiguous. V gave up 2 bases and J gave up 7 bases, with 14 bases separating them. Germline CDR1 and CDR2: SEHNR and FQNEAQ (reference sequence). The CDR3 has 14 amino acids. CDR3: CASSLSAGSPGYTF. In DNA, the CDR3 is TGTGCCAGCAGCTTATCTGCGGGAAGTCCTGGCTACACCTTC.

The gene calls are TRBV5-1 and TRBJ2-2; the match to TRBD2 covers 8 bases. The V and J ends lost 1 base and 7 bases, in that order; junction bases with no gene match: 6. Germline loops: CDR1 SGHRS, CDR2 YFSETQ. There are 15 residues in the CDR3. The DNA of the CDR3 is TGCGCCAGCAGCTTGTCCCTAGCGGGTAACGGGGAGCTGTTTTTT. As protein: CASSLSLAGNGELFF.

This clone was counted once. The J gene is TRBJ1-6, the V gene TRBV6-6; 7 nucleotides align to TRBD1. V gave up 2 bases and J gave up 13 bases; unmatched junction bases: 11. The CDR3 contains 15 residues. Germline CDR1 reads MNHNY; CDR2 reads SVGAGI (reference sequence). The chain's CDR3 is CASSYSAGQAFPLHF. DNA of the CDR3: TGTGCCAGCAGTTACAGTGCAGGACAGGCTTTTCCCCTCCACTTT.

The genes are TRBV18 and TRBJ2-3; D not certain. The CDR3 length is 15 residues. Trimming took 0 bases from V and 0 from J, leaving 7 bases between them. Germline values: CDR1 KGHSH, CDR2 LQKENI. The DNA for the CDR3 is TGTGCCAGCTCACCACCACGCGGTAGCACAGATACGCAGTATTTT. This sequence encodes CASSPPRGSTDTQYF.

This chain joins TRBV27 and TRBJ1-2; 12 nucleotides agree with TRBD1. The CDR3 sequence is 17 residues long. J was trimmed by 8 bases and V by 4 bases; bases with no gene match: 14. Per germline, CDR1 MNHEY and CDR2 SMNVEV (reference sequence). CDR3 region: CASSSEVGQGAMGGYTF. CDR3 sequence (DNA): TGTGCCAGCAGTTCCGAGGTGGGACAGGGGGCAATGGGGGGCTACACCTTC.

This sequence joins TRBV28 and TRBJ1-5, with TRBD1 matching over 8 bases. The J segment lost 6 bases and the V segment lost 2 bases, leaving 3 bases of the junction unmatched. CDR3 length equals 14 residues. Germline V gene lookup returns CDR1 MDHEN and CDR2 SYDVKM. Here the CDR3 reads CASSLQGASQPQHF. The DNA for the CDR3 is TGTGCCAGCAGTTTACAGGGGGCGAGTCAGCCCCAGCATTTT.

The rearrangement uses TRBV6-1 and TRBJ1-1; TRBD1 is a possible D gene (5 bases). Germline CDR1 reads MNHNS; CDR2 reads SASEGT. The CDR3 sequence is 13 residues long. The ends were cut back, 7 bases at V and 7 bases at J, with 16 bases in the middle. For the CDR3, the DNA is TGTGCCAGCAACTTCGGGGGGGAACGTGAAGCTTTCTTT. It codes for CASNFGGEREAFF.

This chain uses TRBV28 with TRBJ1-1; D gene ambiguous. The CDR3 is 11 amino acids. Deletions cut 6 bases from V and 7 bases from J, with 9 bases between. Germline loops: CDR1 MDHEN, CDR2 SYDVKM. CDR3 in amino acids: CASRTIFEAFF. The CDR3 DNA reads as TGTGCCAGCAGAACTATTTTTGAAGCTTTCTTT.

The genes are TRBV4-1 and TRBJ1-6, with D perhaps TRBD1 (5 bases). Trimming removed 4 bases at V and 4 bases at J, with 20 bases between. CDR1 MGHRA and CDR2 YSYEKL come from the germline V gene. The CDR3 sequence is 18 residues long. The CDR3 DNA reads as TGCGCCAGCAGCCGGATTCCCGGGGGGGGGTCGTATAATTCACCCCTCCACTTT. Protein: CASSRIPGGGSYNSPLHF.

The DNA of the CDR3 is TGTGCCAGCAGCCAACGGACAGGGGGCACTGAAGCTTTCTTT. Its translation: CASSQRTGGTEAFF. The chain is built from TRBV9 and TRBJ1-1; TRBD1 agrees at 10 bases. The trim removed 4 bases at V and 4 bases at J, leaving 4 bases unmatched. This CDR3 spans 14 amino acids. Germline loops: CDR1 SGDLS, CDR2 YYNGEE.

The V and J genes are TRBV7-6 and TRBJ2-5, with 8 bases lining up with TRBD2. V dropped 4 bases and J dropped 5; count of bases not matched to a gene: 9. The CDR3 spans 15 residues. Germline V CDR1 and CDR2: SGHVS, FNYEAQ. The CDR3 spells CASSSSGRGGETQYF. As DNA, the CDR3 is TGTGCCAGCAGCTCCAGCGGGAGAGGAGGGGAGACCCAGTACTTC.